Described below is a single TCR beta chain sequence and its context. Some clones are missing from TCRdb's copy, which holds only in-frame ones; the method was immunoSEQ multiplex PCR. The sample yields around 220,000 clones, 84% seen once. The sample comes from a study of blood T cell repertoires in COVID-19. This CDR3 region has 17 residues. The V and J ends lost 3 bases and 2 bases respectively, with 20 bases between them. Per germline, CDR1 SGHKS and CDR2 YYEKEE (reference sequence). The sequencing input was peripheral blood. This chain links TRBV5-5 with TRBJ2-5, with D possibly matching TRBD2 (7 bases). This clonotype originated in a woman of 80 years or more with COVID-19, enrolled during active disease. For the CDR3, the DNA is TGTGCCAGCAGCTGGATTGACGGGGGGCCATTACAAGAGACCCAGTACTTC. Amino acids: CASSWIDGGPLQETQYF. The complete variable domain, with remaining parts taken from reference TRBV5-5 and TRBJ2-5, reads DAGVTQSPTHLIKTRGQQVTLRCSPISGHKSVSWYQQVLGQGPQFIFQYYEKEERGRGNFPDRFSARQFPNYSSELNVNALLLGDSALYLCASSWIDGGPLQETQYFGPGTRLLVL.